Detailed here is one T cell receptor beta chain. Its antigen is still unknown. This sample was included in a study of cytomegalovirus exposure and HLA in healthy donors. Study as a whole: An analysis done earlier identified more than 90 million unique TCR beta sequences from about 179 million T cells.

Points from the study as a whole: Some TCR beta chains (about 170 of them) were listed as cytomegalovirus-associated.

The donors comprised healthy bone marrow donors. The ends were cut back, 6 bases at V and 6 bases at J, with 12 bases in the middle. This CDR3 is 12 amino acids long. Germline loops: CDR1 SNHLY, CDR2 FYNNEI. PCR used 60 Vbeta primers and 13 Jbeta primers. Clones were sequenced by immunoSEQ multiplex PCR, and TCRdb holds only the in-frame ones, with some missing. The sample lists some 140,000 clones, roughly 80% seen once, with approximately 0.9% in the top ten. The chain combines TRBV2 with TRBJ2-7; no clear D. The sequencing sample was made of PBMCs. The receptor's source is a woman aged 55-69 years in good health and CMV-seronegative. The CDR3, as DNA: TGTGCCAGCAGCGCACTCGGAGTCGAGCAGTACTTC. It codes for CASSALGVEQYF.